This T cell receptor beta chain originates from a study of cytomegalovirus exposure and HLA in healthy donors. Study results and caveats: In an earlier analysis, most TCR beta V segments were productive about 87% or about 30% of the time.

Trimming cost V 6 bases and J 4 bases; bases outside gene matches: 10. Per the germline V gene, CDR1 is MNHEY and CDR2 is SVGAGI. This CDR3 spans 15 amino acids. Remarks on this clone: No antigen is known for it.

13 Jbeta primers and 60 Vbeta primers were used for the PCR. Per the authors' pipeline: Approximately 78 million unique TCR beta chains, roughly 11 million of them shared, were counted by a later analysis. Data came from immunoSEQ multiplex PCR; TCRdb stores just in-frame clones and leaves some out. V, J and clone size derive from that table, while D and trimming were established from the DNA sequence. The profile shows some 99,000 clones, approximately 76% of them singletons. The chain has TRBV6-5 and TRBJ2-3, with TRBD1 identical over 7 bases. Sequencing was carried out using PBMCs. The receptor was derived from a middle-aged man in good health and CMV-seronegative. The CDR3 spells CASRNRGAASDTQYF. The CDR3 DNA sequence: TGTGCCAGCAGAAACAGGGGCGCGGCGTCAGATACGCAGTATTTT.